The clone carrying this T cell receptor beta chain was seen a handful of times. This CDR3 is 13 amino acids long. Germline V gene lookup returns CDR1 SGHAT and CDR2 FQNNGV. Trimming cost V 5 bases and J 9 bases, with 14 bases left between them. This sample is part of a study of identical twins. TCRdb re-called the 5' RACE reads with MiXCR, one entry per CDR3 protein. The table has a few hundred thousand distinct CDR3 sequences, nearly 15% seen once. The sample was also reused in another study, on yellow fever vaccine responses in identical twins.

The sequencing sample was made of CD4+ T cells sorted from blood. The rearrangement uses TRBV11-2 and TRBJ2-1; no reliable D call. The source of this sequence is a woman aged 18-29 years in good health. In DNA form, the CDR3 reads TGTGCCAGCAGCGCCAGCCTTGGGGTTGAGCAGTTCTTC. It specifies CASSASLGVEQFF. The full variable domain, its missing parts supplied by reference TRBV11-2 and TRBJ2-1, is EAGVAQSPRYKIIEKRQSVAFWCNPISGHATLYWYQQILGQGPKLLIQFQNNGVVDDSQLPKDRFSAERLKGVDSTLKIQPAKLEDSAVYLCASSASLGVEQFFGPGTRLTVL.